This T cell receptor (beta chain) was profiled in a study of blood T cell repertoires in COVID-19. Overall study context: Samples came from the United States, Italy and Spain, spanning acute and convalescent COVID-19. Sources were T cells, B-cell-depleted T cells, or PBMCs; the material itself was cDNA or gDNA.

Study processing details: Cell counts per sample came from amplifying reference gene primers. Sequencing was performed with immunoSEQ multiplex PCR; in TCRdb, only in-frame clones are kept and a portion is missing. V and J calls and clone size come straight from that table; D and trimming were deduced from the DNA. The data contain about 180,000 clones, approximately 85% of them seen just once; the ten biggest clones take up roughly 9.8%. V was trimmed by 4 bases and J by 4 bases, leaving 17 bases between them. CDR3 length equals 16 residues. In germline, CDR1 is MNHNS, CDR2 SASEGT. The sequenced sample consisted of peripheral blood. The gene calls are TRBV6-1 and TRBJ1-3; weak D call: TRBD1 (6 bases). The clonotype was recovered from a human donor with active or convalescent COVID-19. The donor label of this sample is uncertain. DNA of the CDR3: TGTGCCAGCAGTGCAGTTCAGGGGATTACGGGAAACACCATATATTTT. It is translated as CASSAVQGITGNTIYF.